This TCR beta chain stems from a study of blood T cell repertoires in COVID-19. Looking at the study overall: Spain, Italy and the United States supplied samples that represented acute and convalescent COVID-19.

Original processing methods: Using reference gene primer amplification, nucleated cell counts were estimated. Libraries were prepared by immunoSEQ multiplex PCR; TCRdb keeps only in-frame clonotypes and omits some of them. V, J and clone size are taken as reported in that table, and D and trimming were inferred from the DNA itself. Altogether around 310,000 clones are present, around nine tenths being singletons, with the ten largest covering around 6.8%. The CDR3 spans 16 residues. Germline loops: CDR1 SGHRS, CDR2 YFSETQ. Trimming at V came to 4 bases and at J to 4 bases, leaving 8 bases not matched to a gene. The Seattle site enrolled patients during active infection and followed them longitudinally.

The rearrangement links TRBV5-1 to TRBJ2-7; 13 positions match TRBD2. The receptor's source is a woman younger than 45 with COVID-19, enrolled during active disease. The sample taken for sequencing was peripheral blood. The DNA for the CDR3 is TGCGCCAGCAGCGAAGGACTAGCGGGAGACGCGTACGAGCAGTACTTC. Translating it yields CASSEGLAGDAYEQYF.